This TCR beta chain was recovered during a study of blood T cell repertoires in COVID-19. Study as a whole: PBMCs, B-cell-depleted T cells, or T cells were the source of the cDNA or gDNA that made up the material.

V lost 2 bases, J lost 8 bases, and 18 bases lay in between. From germline, CDR1 is MNHEY and CDR2 SVGEGT. The CDR3 totals 15 residues. Methods used by the authors: Amplifying reference gene primers gave estimates of nucleated cell counts. Profiling relied on immunoSEQ multiplex PCR, and the TCRdb table lists in-frame clones only, not all of them. The V and J calls and clone size were taken over from that table, and D and trimming were inferred from the DNA. The table lists just over 150,000 clones, approximately 90% of them singletons. This study enrolled people aged 18 to 89 from approximately 25 US geographic areas. Participant-reported clinical history was the basis for cohort assignment.

The source material was PBMCs or T cells enriched from blood (not recorded which). This receptor was taken from a woman in her forties or fifties who had recovered from COVID-19. This chain joins TRBV6-2 or TRBV6-3 and TRBJ1-2; D may be TRBD1 (6 bases). This CDR3 is CASSYLLTGWVGYTF. The CDR3 DNA sequence: TGTGCCAGCAGTTACCTCCTGACAGGTTGGGTCGGCTACACCTTC.